The 9 T cell receptor beta chains presented below share a single source sample, sequenced in a study of blood T cells in healthy people across ages. Next came a second PCR, run for roughly 7 to 12 cycles, which used a sample-barcoded 5' primer along with a J-beta primer mix. From the 5' RACE reads, TCRdb called clonotypes with MiXCR, one entry per CDR3 protein. Counted here are some 550,000 distinct CDR3 sequences, roughly 48% occurring once; the ten biggest clones make up about 22%. The sequenced sample consisted of blood. The receptors here all came from an elderly man in good health.

V and J are TRBV27 and TRBJ2-3; the D gene is possibly TRBD1 (5 bases). This CDR3 comprises 13 residues. V gave up 5 bases and J gave up 7 bases, with 13 bases separating them. From germline, CDR1 is MNHEY and CDR2 SMNVEV (reference sequence). CDR3 residues: CASSPLTVNTQYF. The CDR3 nucleotides read TGTGCCAGCAGTCCCCTGACAGTCAATACGCAGTATTTT.

The chain employs TRBV4-3 and TRBJ2-7, with TRBD2 matching 11 bases. Germline V gene data show CDR1 as LGHNA and CDR2 as YSLEER. Unmatched junction bases numbered 12, after V lost 3 bases and J lost 8 bases. The length of the CDR3 is 16 residues. As DNA, the CDR3 is TGCGCCAGCAGCCAGGATATAGCGGGAGGGGAGAGGCAGCAGTACTTC. As protein: CASSQDIAGGERQQYF.

Comment on this clonotype: Its ends do not fully match the called genes, so a read error is possible. The V and J genes are TRBV4-1 and TRBJ1-2, with TRBD1 as a possible D gene (5 bases). The germline V gene has CDR1 MGHRA and CDR2 YSYEKL. The CDR3 contains 15 residues. CDR3 region: CASNQWNRGPRGYTF. CDR3 nucleotide sequence: TGCGCCAGCAACCAATGGAACCGGGGACCCAGGGGCTACACCTTC.

This clonotype was observed a few times. This rearrangement joins TRBV7-2 to TRBJ2-3; perhaps D is TRBD1 or TRBD2 (6 bases each). The CDR3 has 17 amino acids. Germline V lookup: CDR1 SGHTA, CDR2 FQGNSA. The V end lost 5 bases, the J end lost 5 bases, and 23 bases lay between the germline ends. CDR3 DNA sequence: TGTGCCAGCAGCGGACGTTATCCGGGGGCGCGAGGAGATACGCAGTATTTT. Translating it yields CASSGRYPGARGDTQYF. Drawing the rest from reference TRBV7-2 and TRBJ2-3, the complete variable domain is GAGVSQSPSNKVTEKGKDVELRCDPISGHTALYWYRQSLGQGLEFLIYFQGNSAPDKSGLPSDRFSAERTGGSVSTLTIQRTQQEDSAVYLCASSGRYPGARGDTQYFGPGTRLTVL.

This sequence joins TRBV12-3 or TRBV12-4 and TRBJ2-3; TRBD2 matches at 11 bases. This CDR3 comprises 16 residues. The V and J ends lost 3 bases and 2 bases, in that order; junction bases with no gene match: 4. CDR3 sequence reads: CASSLGTSGYTDTQYF. The CDR3 nucleotides are TGTGCCAGCAGTTTGGGGACTAGCGGATACACAGATACGCAGTATTTT.

The V call is TRBV5-5, the J call TRBJ2-1; TRBD2 matches 9 bases. Germline V gene sequence: CDR1 SGHKS, CDR2 YYEKEE (reference sequence). CDR3 length: 16 residues. Trimming cost V 4 bases and J 7 bases; bases outside gene matches: 12. The CDR3 reads CASSPPGGRARNEQFF. CDR3 nucleotides: TGTGCCAGCAGCCCCCCTGGCGGGAGGGCCAGGAATGAGCAGTTCTTC.

Comment on this clonotype: Its ends do not fully match the called genes, so a read error is possible. The rearrangement joins TRBV6-6 to TRBJ1-2; D is uncertain. Germline assignment: CDR1 MNHNY and CDR2 SVGAGI (reference sequence). This CDR3 is 14 amino acids long. Written as DNA, the CDR3 is TGTGCCAGCAGTTATGGAGGCTCAGGCTATGACTACACCTTC. Translated, it gives CASSYGGSGYDYTF.

The chain uses TRBV20-1 and TRBJ2-3; 9 bases align to TRBD2. The V gene's germline CDR1 is DFQATT and CDR2 SNEGSKA (reference sequence). Trimming cost V 5 bases and J 0 bases; bases outside gene matches: 6. This CDR3 region has 15 residues. The CDR3: CSAPRSGRSTDTQYF. The CDR3 nucleotides are TGCAGTGCTCCCCGGAGCGGGAGGAGCACAGATACGCAGTATTTT.

The chain recombines TRBV10-3 with TRBJ2-7; perhaps TRBD2 as D (6 bases). Germline lookup yields CDR1 ENHRY and CDR2 SYGVKD. Trimming took 4 bases from V and 4 from J, leaving 14 bases between them. The CDR3 covers 14 residues. CDR3 protein: CAISGGGSGYEQYF. The CDR3 region has the DNA TGTGCCATCAGTGGAGGAGGGAGTGGATACGAGCAGTACTTC.